This T cell receptor (beta chain) comes out of a study of regulatory T cells in long-lasting Graves disease. TCR beta libraries were built with iRepertoire HTBI primers and Arm-PCR of CDR3 regions. TCRdb analysed the multiplex PCR reads with MiXCR anew, one entry per CDR3 protein. The table includes about 360,000 distinct CDR3 sequences, around 16% detected once. This CDR3 spans 15 amino acids. Germline V gene sequence: CDR1 SGHVS, CDR2 FNYEAQ. The ends were cut back, 2 bases at V and 2 bases at J, with 7 bases in the middle. Time point indicated: newly diagnosed GD, antithyroid drugs for less than 3 months. The TCR library used RNA extracted from PBMCs. An endocrinology department located in Xi'an, China, was where the patients came from. These data were also filed under a second study, of T cells in Graves' hyperthyroidism and ophthalmopathy. According to that study: Using the HTBI primer set, a first-round RT-PCR was run on the TCR CDR3. The majority of expanded thyroid clonotypes above 0.001 also appeared in blood.

This TCR came from a woman between 18 and 29 years old with Graves disease. Sequencing was performed on peripheral blood mononuclear cells (PBMCs), taken at new diagnosis, from a patient treated with antithyroid drugs. J is TRBJ2-6 and V is TRBV7-6; a weak D match, TRBD2 (6 bases). CDR3 DNA sequence: TGTGCCAGCAGCTTATCGGGAGCTGGGGCCAACGTCCTGACTTTC. Its protein product is CASSLSGAGANVLTF.